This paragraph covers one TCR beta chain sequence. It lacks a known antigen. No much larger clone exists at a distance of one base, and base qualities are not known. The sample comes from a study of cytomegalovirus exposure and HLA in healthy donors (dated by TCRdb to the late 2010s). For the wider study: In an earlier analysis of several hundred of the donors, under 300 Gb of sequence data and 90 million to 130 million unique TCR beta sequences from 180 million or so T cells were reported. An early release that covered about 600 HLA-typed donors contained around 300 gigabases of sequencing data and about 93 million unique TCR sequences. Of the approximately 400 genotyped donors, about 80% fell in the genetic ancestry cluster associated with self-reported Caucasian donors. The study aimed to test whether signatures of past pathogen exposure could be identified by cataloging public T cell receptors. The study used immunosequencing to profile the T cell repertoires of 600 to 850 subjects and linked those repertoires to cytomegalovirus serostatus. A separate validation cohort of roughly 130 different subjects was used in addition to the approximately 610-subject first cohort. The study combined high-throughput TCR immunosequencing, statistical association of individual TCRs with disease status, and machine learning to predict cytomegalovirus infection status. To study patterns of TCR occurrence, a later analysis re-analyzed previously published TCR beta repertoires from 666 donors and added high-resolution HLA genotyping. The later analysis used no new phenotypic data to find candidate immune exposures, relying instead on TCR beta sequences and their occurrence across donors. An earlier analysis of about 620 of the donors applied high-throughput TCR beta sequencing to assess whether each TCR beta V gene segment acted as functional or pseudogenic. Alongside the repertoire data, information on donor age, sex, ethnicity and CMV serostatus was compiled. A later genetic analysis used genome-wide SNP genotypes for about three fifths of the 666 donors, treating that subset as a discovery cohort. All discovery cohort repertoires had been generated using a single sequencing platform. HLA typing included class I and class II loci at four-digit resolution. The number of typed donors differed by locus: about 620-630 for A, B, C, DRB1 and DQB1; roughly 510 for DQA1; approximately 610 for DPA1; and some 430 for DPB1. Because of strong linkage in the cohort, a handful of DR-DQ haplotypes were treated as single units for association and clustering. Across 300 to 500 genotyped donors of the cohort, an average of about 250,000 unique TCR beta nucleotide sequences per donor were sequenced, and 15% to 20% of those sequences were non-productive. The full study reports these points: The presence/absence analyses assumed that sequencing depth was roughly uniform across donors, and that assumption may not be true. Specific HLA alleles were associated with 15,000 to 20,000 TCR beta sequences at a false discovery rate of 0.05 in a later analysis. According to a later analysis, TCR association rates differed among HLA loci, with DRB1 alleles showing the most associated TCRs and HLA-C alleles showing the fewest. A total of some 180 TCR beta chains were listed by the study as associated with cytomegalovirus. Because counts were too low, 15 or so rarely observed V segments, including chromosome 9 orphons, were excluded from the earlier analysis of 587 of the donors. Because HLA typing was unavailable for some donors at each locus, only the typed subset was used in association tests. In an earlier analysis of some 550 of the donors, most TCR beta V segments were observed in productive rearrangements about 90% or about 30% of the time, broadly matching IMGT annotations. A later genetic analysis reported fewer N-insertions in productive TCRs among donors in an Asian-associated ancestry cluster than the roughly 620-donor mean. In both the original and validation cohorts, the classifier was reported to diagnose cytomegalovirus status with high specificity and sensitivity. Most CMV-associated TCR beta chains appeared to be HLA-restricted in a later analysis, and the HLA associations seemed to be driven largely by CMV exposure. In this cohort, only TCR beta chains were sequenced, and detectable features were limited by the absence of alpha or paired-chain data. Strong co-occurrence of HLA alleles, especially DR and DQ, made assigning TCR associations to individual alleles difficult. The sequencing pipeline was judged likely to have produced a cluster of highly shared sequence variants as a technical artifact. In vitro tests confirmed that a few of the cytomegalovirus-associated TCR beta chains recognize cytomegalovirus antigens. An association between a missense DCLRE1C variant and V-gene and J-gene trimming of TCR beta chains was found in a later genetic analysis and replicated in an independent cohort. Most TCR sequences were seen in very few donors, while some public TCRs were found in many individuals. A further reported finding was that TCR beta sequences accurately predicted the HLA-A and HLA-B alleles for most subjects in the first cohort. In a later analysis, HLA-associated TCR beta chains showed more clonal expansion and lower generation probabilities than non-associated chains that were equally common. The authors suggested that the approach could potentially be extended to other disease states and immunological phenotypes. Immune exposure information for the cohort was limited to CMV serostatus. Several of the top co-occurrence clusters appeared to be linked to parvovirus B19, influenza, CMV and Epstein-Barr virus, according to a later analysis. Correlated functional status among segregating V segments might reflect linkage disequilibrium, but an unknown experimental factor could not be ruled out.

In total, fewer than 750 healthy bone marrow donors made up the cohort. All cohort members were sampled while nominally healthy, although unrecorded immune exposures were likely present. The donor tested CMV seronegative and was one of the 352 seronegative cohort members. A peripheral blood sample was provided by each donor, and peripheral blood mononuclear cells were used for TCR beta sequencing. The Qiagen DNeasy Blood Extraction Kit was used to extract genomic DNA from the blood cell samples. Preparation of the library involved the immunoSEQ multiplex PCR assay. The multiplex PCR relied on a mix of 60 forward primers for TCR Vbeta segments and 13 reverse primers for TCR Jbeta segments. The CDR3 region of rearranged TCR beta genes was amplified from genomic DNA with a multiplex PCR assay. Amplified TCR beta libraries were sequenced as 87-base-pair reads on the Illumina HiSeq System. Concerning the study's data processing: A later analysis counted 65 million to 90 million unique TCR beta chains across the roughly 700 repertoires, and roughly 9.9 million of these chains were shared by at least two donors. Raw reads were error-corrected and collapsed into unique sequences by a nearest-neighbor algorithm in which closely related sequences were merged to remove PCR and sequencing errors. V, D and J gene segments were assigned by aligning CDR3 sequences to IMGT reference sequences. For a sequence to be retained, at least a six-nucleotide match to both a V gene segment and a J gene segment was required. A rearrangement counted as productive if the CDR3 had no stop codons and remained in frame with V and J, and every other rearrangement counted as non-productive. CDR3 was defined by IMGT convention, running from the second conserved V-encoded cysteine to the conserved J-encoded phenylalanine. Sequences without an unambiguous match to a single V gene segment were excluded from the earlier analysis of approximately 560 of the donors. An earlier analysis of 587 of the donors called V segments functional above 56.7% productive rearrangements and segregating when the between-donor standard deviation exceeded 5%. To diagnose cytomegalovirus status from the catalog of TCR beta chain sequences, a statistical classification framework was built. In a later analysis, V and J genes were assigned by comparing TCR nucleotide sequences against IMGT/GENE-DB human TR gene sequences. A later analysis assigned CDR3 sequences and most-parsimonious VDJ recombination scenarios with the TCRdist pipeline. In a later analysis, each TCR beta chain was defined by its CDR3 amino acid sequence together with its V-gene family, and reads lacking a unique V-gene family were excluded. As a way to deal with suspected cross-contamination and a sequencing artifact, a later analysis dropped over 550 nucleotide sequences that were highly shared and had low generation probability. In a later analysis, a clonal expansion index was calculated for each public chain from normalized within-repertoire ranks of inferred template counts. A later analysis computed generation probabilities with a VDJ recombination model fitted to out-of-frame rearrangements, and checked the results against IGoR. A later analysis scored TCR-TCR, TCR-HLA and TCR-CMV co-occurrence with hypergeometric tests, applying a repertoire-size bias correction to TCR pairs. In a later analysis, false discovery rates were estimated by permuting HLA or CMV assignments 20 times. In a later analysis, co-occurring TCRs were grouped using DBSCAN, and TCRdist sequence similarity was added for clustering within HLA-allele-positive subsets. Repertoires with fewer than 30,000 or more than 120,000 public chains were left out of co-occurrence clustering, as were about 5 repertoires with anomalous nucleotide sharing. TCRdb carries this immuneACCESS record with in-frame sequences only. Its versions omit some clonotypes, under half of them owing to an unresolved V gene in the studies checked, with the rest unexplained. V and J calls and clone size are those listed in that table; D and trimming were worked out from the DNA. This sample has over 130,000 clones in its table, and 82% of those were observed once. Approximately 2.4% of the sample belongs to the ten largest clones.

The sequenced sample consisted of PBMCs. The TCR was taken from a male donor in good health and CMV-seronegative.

The encoded CDR3 is CASSLGGQGNTIYF. The sequenced DNA is TGTGCCAGCAGTTTGGGGGGACAGGGAAACACCATATATTTT. Here the chain combines TRBV28 and TRBJ1-3, with 7 central nucleotides matching TRBD1. After removal of 3 bases from V and 4 bases from J, the junction retains 3 bases not matched to a gene. Its CDR3 holds 14 amino acids, cysteine through phenylalanine. Of all the DNA, just the CDR3 is kept, 42 bases in frame from base 1. As encoded in the germline V gene, CDR1 is MDHEN while CDR2 is SYDVKM.